This is a list of T cell receptor beta chains from one sample in a study of blood T cell repertoires in COVID-19. Profiled with immunoSEQ multiplex PCR; TCRdb holds only in-frame clones, not every one. The top ten hold 5.1% of the sample, which has some 210,000 clones, 84% seen once. The specimen sequenced was peripheral blood. Receptors were obtained from a woman between 65 and 79 years old with active or convalescent COVID-19. The CDR3 runs from the conserved cysteine through the conserved F or W. A D gene is named only where the DNA matches it firmly. Size is omitted from some rows. Given values are once, few, many or a class for expanded clones.

D gene	clone size	J gene	V gene	CDR3 DNA	CDR3 protein
TRBD1	-	TRBJ1-2	TRBV6-2/TRBV6-3	TGTGCCAGCAGTTACGGGGGACAGGGCCATGGCTACACCTTC	CASSYGGQGHGYTF
TRBD2	-	TRBJ2-2	TRBV28	TGTGCCAGCAGCCGCGCCGGGGGGGCCTACGGGGAGCTGTTTTTT	CASSRAGGAYGELFF
TRBD1	-	TRBJ1-2	TRBV19	TGTGCCAGTAGTCCGGGACAGACTCCTTATGGCTACACCTTC	CASSPGQTPYGYTF
-	-	TRBJ2-6	TRBV18	TGTGCCAGCTCAAGACAGAGCTCTGGGGCCAACGTCCTGACTTTC	CASSRQSSGANVLTF
TRBD1	once	TRBJ1-2	TRBV7-3	TGTGCCAGCAGCTTAAGTGGACAGGCCAACTATGGCTACACCTTC	CASSLSGQANYGYTF
TRBD2	-	TRBJ2-1	TRBV4-1	TGCGCCAGCAGCCTGGGACTAGCGGGAGTGGGGAATGAGCAGTTCTTC	CASSLGLAGVGNEQFF
TRBD2	-	TRBJ2-1	TRBV29-1	TGCAGCGTCCGGGGACTAGCCCACAATGAGCAGTTCTTC	CSVRGLAHNEQFF
TRBD2	-	TRBJ2-5	TRBV5-1	TGCGCCAGCAGACATAGCGGGAGCTTAGAGACCCAGTACTTC	CASRHSGSLETQYF
TRBD1	-	TRBJ1-6	TRBV11-2	TGTGCCAGCAACCATCGGGGACAGGGAAGGACGAATTCACCCCTCCACTTT	CASNHRGQGRTNSPLHF
-	-	TRBJ2-5	TRBV5-1	TGCGCCAGCAGGTTAACATTAGCGATCCAAGAGACCCAGTACTTC	CASRLTLAIQETQYF
TRBD2	-	TRBJ2-2	TRBV19	TGTGCCAGTAGTCTTGGACTAGCGGCCGCCGGGGAGCTGTTTTTT	CASSLGLAAAGELFF
TRBD2	-	TRBJ2-3	TRBV5-1	TGCGCCAGCAGGGGCGGGAGGGCCTCAGATACGCAGTATTTT	CASRGGRASDTQYF
TRBD2	-	TRBJ2-5	TRBV2	TGTGCCAGCAGCTATCCTAGCGGGAGGGTCCAAGAGACCCAGTACTTC	CASSYPSGRVQETQYF
TRBD2	few	TRBJ2-3	TRBV6-2/TRBV6-3	TGTGCCAGCAGTTACCCGGGACTAGCGGGAGGTATAAATACGCAGTATTTT	CASSYPGLAGGINTQYF
-	-	TRBJ2-1	TRBV27	TGTGCCAGCATGGAGGGATTGGGCTACAATGAGCAGTTCTTC	CASMEGLGYNEQFF
-	-	TRBJ2-1	TRBV9	TGTGCCAGCAGCGTAGGAGCTTATACCGGTCCCAGGGGGGCGGTAACGCAGTTCTTC	CASSVGAYTGPRGAVTQFF
TRBD2	-	TRBJ2-2	TRBV18	TGTGCCAGCTCACGAGGGACTAGCGGGAGATCGGGGTACGCCGGGGAGCTGTTTTTT	CASSRGTSGRSGYAGELFF
-	-	TRBJ1-3	TRBV6-2/TRBV6-3	TGTGCCAGCAGTTACGCTCGGTTCTCTGGAAACACCATATATTTT	CASSYARFSGNTIYF
-	few	TRBJ1-6	TRBV5-1	TGCGCCAGCACCGGAGGACAGCCGAATAATTCACCCCTCCACTTT	CASTGGQPNNSPLHF
-	once	TRBJ1-1	TRBV19	TGTGCCAGTAGTGCAGGGAGGTTGACTGAAGCTTTCTTT	CASSAGRLTEAFF
TRBD1	-	TRBJ2-7	TRBV29-1	TGCAGCGTCACCCGGGACAGGGGATCCTACGAGCAGTACTTC	CSVTRDRGSYEQYF
TRBD2	-	TRBJ2-1	TRBV7-8	TGTGCCAGCAGCTCCGGACTAGCGGGAGGGCCGACCTACAATGAGCAGTTCTTC	CASSSGLAGGPTYNEQFF
-	-	TRBJ2-7	TRBV6-5	TGTGCCAGCTCGGGAAGATCCTACGAGCAGTACTTC	CASSGRSYEQYF
TRBD1	few	TRBJ2-1	TRBV7-2	TGTGCCAGCAGCATGGGACAGGGGAACAATGAGCAGTTCTTC	CASSMGQGNNEQFF
-	once	TRBJ1-1	TRBV5-1	TGCGCCAGCAGCTTGGTTGCGTTTCCACTGGGAGTTAACACTGAAGCTTTCTTT	CASSLVAFPLGVNTEAFF
-	few	TRBJ1-1	TRBV5-1	TGCGCCAGCAGCTTGGATGGAGTGCGGGGGAACACTGAAGCTTTCTTT	CASSLDGVRGNTEAFF
-	-	TRBJ2-1	TRBV5-1	TGCGCCAGCAGCTTGGATGGAGGGCGGGTCGGGCAGTTCTTC	CASSLDGGRVGQFF
TRBD1	-	TRBJ2-7	TRBV13	TGTGCCAGCAGCGGACGGACAGGGTTGTCTAACGAGCAGTACTTC	CASSGRTGLSNEQYF
TRBD2	-	TRBJ2-2	TRBV7-2	TGTGCCAGCAACACGGGACTAGCGCACACCGGGGAGCTGTTTTTT	CASNTGLAHTGELFF
TRBD1	-	TRBJ1-1	TRBV7-9	TGTGCCAGCAGCCGAGGGACAGAGAACACTGAAGCTTTCTTT	CASSRGTENTEAFF
-	-	TRBJ1-5	TRBV19	TGTGCCAGTAGTGGCAGTTACAATCAGCCCCAGCATTTT	CASSGSYNQPQHF
TRBD1	-	TRBJ2-3	TRBV2	TGTGCCAGCCAAGAGGGGGCTGGCACAGATACGCAGTATTTT	CASQEGAGTDTQYF
-	-	TRBJ1-2	TRBV5-5	TGTGCCAGCAGCTTGGACAGGGATAGAAATGGCTACACCTTC	CASSLDRDRNGYTF
TRBD1	-	TRBJ2-7	TRBV5-1	TGCGCCAGCAGCCTGGGGACAGTCTCCTACGAGCAGTACTTC	CASSLGTVSYEQYF
-	-	TRBJ1-1	TRBV10-3	TGTGCCATCAGTGAAGGGACATCTAACACTGAAGCTTTCTTT	CAISEGTSNTEAFF
TRBD2	-	TRBJ2-1	TRBV6-1	TGTGCCAGCAGTGAACGCGGGACTAGATATGAGCAGTTCTTC	CASSERGTRYEQFF
TRBD1	-	TRBJ2-7	TRBV7-9	TGTGCCAGCAGCAGACAGGGTGGTCCCTACGAGCAGTACTTC	CASSRQGGPYEQYF
-	-	TRBJ2-2	TRBV5-5	TGTGCCAGCCACCCCCAGGGCAACACCGGGGAGCTGTTTTTT	CASHPQGNTGELFF
TRBD2	-	TRBJ2-1	TRBV7-9	TGTGCCAGCAGCTTAGCGCGAGCGGGATTAGTTTACAATGAGCAGTTCTTC	CASSLARAGLVYNEQFF
-	-	TRBJ1-1	TRBV5-1	TGCGCCAGCCTGGGCCAGAACACTGAAGCTTTCTTT	CASLGQNTEAFF
TRBD2	-	TRBJ2-1	TRBV4-2	TGTGCCAGCAGCCAACGAAGCGGGAGCTCCTACAATGAGCAGTTCTTC	CASSQRSGSSYNEQFF
TRBD2	-	TRBJ2-7	TRBV7-6	TGTGCCAGCAGCTTAGTAAGCGTGGCTAGCGGGGTATACGAGCAGTACTTC	CASSLVSVASGVYEQYF
TRBD2	-	TRBJ2-1	TRBV5-1	TGCGCCAGCAGCCCCCAAGCGGGAGGGCCGTTTGAGCAGTTCTTC	CASSPQAGGPFEQFF
TRBD2	-	TRBJ2-5	TRBV4-1	TGCGCCAGCAGCCAAGGGGACAGCGGGAGGCAAGAGACCCAGTACTTC	CASSQGDSGRQETQYF
-	-	TRBJ1-3	TRBV9	TGTGCCAGCAGCGTAGGGGGGGGTGGAAACACCATATATTTT	CASSVGGGGNTIYF
TRBD1	-	TRBJ1-2	TRBV24-1	TGTGCCACCAGTGAAAGACAGGGATCCAGGGGGGGCTACACCTTC	CATSERQGSRGGYTF
TRBD2	-	TRBJ2-3	TRBV9	TGTGCCAGCAGCCGAGCGAGGACTAGCCCCGCGCAGTATTTT	CASSRARTSPAQYF
TRBD1	-	TRBJ2-1	TRBV5-1	TGCGCCAGCAGCTTGGGATCCGGGACAGGGATATGGAATGAGCAGTTCTTC	CASSLGSGTGIWNEQFF
TRBD2	-	TRBJ2-1	TRBV5-6	TGTGCCAGCAGCTTGGTAGGGACTAGGACTATCAATGAGCAGTTCTTC	CASSLVGTRTINEQFF